This is a list of T cell receptor beta chains from one sample in a study of T cell responses to AZD1222 COVID-19 vaccine. The table came from immunoSEQ multiplex PCR; TCRdb's copy has only in-frame clones and leaves some out. Of 100,000 to 150,000 clones in the sample, 92% were seen once. The source was peripheral blood, collected on day 0 of AZD1222 vaccination. These receptor sequences come from an adult in good health. Each CDR3 is given with its conserved first and last residue. A D gene is named only where the DNA matches it firmly. Clone size appears in some rows only: once, few, many, or a class for an expanded clone.

j_call clone_size v_call d_call cdr3_aa cdr3_nt
TRBJ2-2 - TRBV7-9 - CASSLARETGELFF TGTGCCAGCAGCTTAGCGAGGGAAACCGGGGAGCTGTTTTTT
TRBJ1-6 - TRBV5-1 - CASRQEDSPLHF TGCGCCAGCAGGCAGGAGGATTCACCCCTCCACTTT
TRBJ2-5 - TRBV7-9 - CASSWDGRETQYF TGTGCCAGCAGCTGGGACGGCCGGGAGACCCAGTACTTC
TRBJ1-2 - TRBV12-3/TRBV12-4 TRBD1 CASSRDREGYTF TGTGCCAGCAGCAGAGACAGGGAGGGCTACACCTTC
TRBJ2-1 - TRBV7-8 - CASSLAGSSYNEQFF TGTGCCAGCAGCTTAGCGGGGAGCTCCTACAATGAGCAGTTCTTC
TRBJ1-2 - TRBV18 - CASSPFEGHYGYTF TGTGCCAGCTCACCATTCGAGGGCCACTATGGCTACACCTTC
TRBJ2-1 - TRBV18 - CASSPVQSLGASSYNEQFF TGTGCCAGCTCACCGGTACAAAGTTTGGGAGCCAGCTCCTACAATGAGCAGTTCTTC
TRBJ2-1 - TRBV7-3 - CASSLGGGSYNEQFF TGTGCCAGCAGCTTAGGGGGAGGCTCCTACAATGAGCAGTTCTTC
TRBJ2-1 few TRBV5-1 - CASSYSPSSYNEQFF TGCGCCAGCAGCTATAGTCCGAGCTCCTACAATGAGCAGTTCTTC
TRBJ2-5 - TRBV7-2 - CASSLLRETQYF TGTGCCAGCAGCTTACTTCGAGAGACCCAGTACTTC
TRBJ1-2 - TRBV7-3 - CASSSGPTYGYTF TGTGCCAGCAGCAGCGGACCGACCTATGGCTACACCTTC
TRBJ1-2 once TRBV10-3 - CAISGSGDGYTF TGTGCCATCAGTGGTTCAGGGGACGGCTACACCTTC
TRBJ2-7 - TRBV6-2/TRBV6-3 - CASSKPNPGYEQYF TGTGCCAGCAGTAAACCAAACCCAGGCTACGAGCAGTACTTC
TRBJ1-6 few TRBV6-4 - CASPDRIFPHDNSPLHF TGTGCCAGCCCAGACAGGATTTTCCCTCACGATAATTCACCCCTCCACTTT
TRBJ2-4 - TRBV7-8 TRBD1 CASSFSSTGAAKNIQYF TGTGCCAGCAGCTTTTCCTCGACAGGGGCAGCCAAAAACATTCAGTACTTC
TRBJ1-2 - TRBV6-6 TRBD1 CASNTGAVGYTF TGTGCCAGCAACACAGGGGCAGTCGGCTACACCTTC
TRBJ2-7 - TRBV3-1/TRBV3-2 TRBD2 CASSQRGLVNYEQYF TGTGCCAGCAGCCAGAGGGGACTAGTAAACTACGAGCAGTACTTC
TRBJ1-2 - TRBV28 TRBD1 CASSLPGGGQSLYGYTF TGTGCCAGCAGTTTACCTGGGGGGGGACAGAGCCTCTATGGCTACACCTTC
TRBJ1-5 - TRBV19 TRBD1 CASSSRGRGQPQHF TGTGCCAGTAGTAGCAGGGGGCGCGGGCAGCCCCAGCATTTT
TRBJ1-5 - TRBV7-8 TRBD1 CASSLVRDRGYQPQHF TGTGCCAGCAGCTTAGTGAGGGACAGGGGCTATCAGCCCCAGCATTTT
TRBJ2-1 - TRBV19 TRBD1 CASSMDRISQFF TGTGCCAGTAGTATGGACAGGATATCGCAGTTCTTC
TRBJ2-5 - TRBV29-1 - CSAGGYLETQYF TGCAGCGCCGGAGGGTATTTGGAGACCCAGTACTTC
TRBJ2-3 - TRBV11-2 - CASSVDWAPTDTQYF TGTGCCAGCAGCGTAGACTGGGCCCCCACAGATACGCAGTATTTT